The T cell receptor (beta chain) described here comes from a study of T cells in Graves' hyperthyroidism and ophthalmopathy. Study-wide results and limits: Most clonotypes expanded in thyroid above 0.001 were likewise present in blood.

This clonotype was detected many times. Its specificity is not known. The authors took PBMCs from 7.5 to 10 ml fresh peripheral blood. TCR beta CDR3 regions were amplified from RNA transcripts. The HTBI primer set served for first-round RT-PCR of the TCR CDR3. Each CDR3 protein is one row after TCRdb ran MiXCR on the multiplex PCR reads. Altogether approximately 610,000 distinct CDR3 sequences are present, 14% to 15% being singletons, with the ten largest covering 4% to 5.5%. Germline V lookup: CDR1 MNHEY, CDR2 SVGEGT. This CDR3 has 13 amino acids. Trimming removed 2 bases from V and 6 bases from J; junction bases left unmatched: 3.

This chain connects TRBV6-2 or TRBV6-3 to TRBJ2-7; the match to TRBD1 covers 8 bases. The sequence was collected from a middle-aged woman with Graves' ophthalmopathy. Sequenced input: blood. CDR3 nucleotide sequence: TGTGCCAGCAGTTACCTACAGGGGGGCGAGCAGTACTTC. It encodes CASSYLQGGEQYF.